A single T cell receptor beta chain is shown here with its context. Germline values: CDR1 SNHLY, CDR2 FYNNEI. The length of the CDR3 is 21 residues. After removal of 3 bases from V and 0 bases from J, the junction contained 14 bases not matched to a gene. The sample originates from a study of blood T cell repertoires in COVID-19. Study background: The United States, Italy and Spain supplied acute and convalescent COVID-19 samples.

Authors' data handling: Estimation of nucleated cell counts relied on the amplification of reference gene primers. Generated by immunoSEQ multiplex PCR, the TCRdb table keeps only in-frame clones and is missing some. V, J and clone size are taken as reported in that table, and D and trimming were inferred from the DNA itself. The table has 120,000 or so clones, 70% to 90% seen once; the top ten hold about 7.3%. J is TRBJ2-3 and V is TRBV2; 14 positions match TRBD2. Material for sequencing was peripheral blood. The source of this sequence is a man aged 45-65 years with acute or convalescent COVID-19. The CDR3: CASSDILRTSGRTLSTDTQYF. The CDR3, as DNA: TGTGCCAGCAGTGACATCCTTCGGACTAGCGGGAGGACCCTCAGCACAGATACGCAGTATTTT. Using reference TRBV2 and TRBJ2-3 for the parts outside the CDR3, the full variable domain is EPEVTQTPSHQVTQMGQEVILRCVPISNHLYFYWYRQILGQKVEFLVSFYNNEISEKSEIFDDQFSVERPDGSNFTLKIRSTKLEDSAMYFCASSDILRTSGRTLSTDTQYFGPGTRLTVL.